This T cell receptor beta chain was obtained from a study of blood T cells in healthy people across ages. Study-level points and caveats: Higher diversity and more naive CD4+ cells were features of long-lived donors, compared to aged donors. In older individuals, TCR beta diversity per million T cells was lower, falling roughly linearly with age.

There are a few counts of this clonotype. The antigen is undetermined. Individuals who donated were healthy Caucasians from Russia aged roughly 6 to 90. A sample-barcoded 5' primer and a J-beta primer mix were used in a second PCR of roughly 7 to 12 cycles. TCRdb reanalysed the 5' RACE reads using MiXCR and keeps one entry per CDR3 protein. In the table there are roughly 1,700,000 distinct CDR3 sequences, 28% of which are singletons. Trimming removed 3 bases at V and 0 bases at J, with 18 bases between. The length of the CDR3 is 19 residues. Germline values: CDR1 MNHEY, CDR2 SVGEGT. The source material was blood. The TCR originated in a woman in her twenties or thirties in good health. The chain couples TRBV6-2 or TRBV6-3 to TRBJ2-6, with a tentative D call TRBD1 (5 bases). CDR3 sequence (DNA): TGTGCCAGCAGTTATACAGGAATTAGTTTATCCTCTGGGGCCAACGTCCTGACTTTC. The encoded protein is CASSYTGISLSSGANVLTF.